Listed here are 13 T cell receptor beta chains from one sample, sequenced in a study of blood T cell repertoires in COVID-19. Clones were read by immunoSEQ multiplex PCR, and TCRdb kept only the in-frame ones, dropping some. The sample consists of about 260,000 clones, approximately 89% of them appearing once. Sequencing was performed on peripheral blood. Receptor source: a woman in her sixties or seventies with COVID-19, enrolled during active disease.

The chain has TRBV5-1 and TRBJ2-5, with a possible D match to TRBD1 (5 bases). Per germline, CDR1 SGHRS and CDR2 YFSETQ. This CDR3 comprises 15 residues. V shed 0 bases and J shed 5 bases, with 14 bases lying between them. Here the CDR3 reads CASSLVPRGGETQYF. The CDR3 region has the DNA TGCGCCAGCAGCTTGGTCCCAAGGGGTGGGGAGACCCAGTACTTC. The full variable domain, with the rest looked up from reference TRBV5-1 and TRBJ2-5, is KAGVTQTPRYLIKTRGQQVTLSCSPISGHRSVSWYQQTPGQGLQFLFEYFSETQRNKGNFPGRFSGRQFSNSRSEMNVSTLELGDSALYLCASSLVPRGGETQYFGPGTRLLVL.

The rearrangement joins TRBV12-3 or TRBV12-4 to TRBJ1-3; no clear D gene. This CDR3 has 11 amino acids. Trimming pared 8 bases from V and 2 bases from J, leaving 4 bases between. The CDR3 reads CASFTGNTIYF. The CDR3 region has the DNA TGTGCCAGCTTTACTGGAAACACCATATATTTT.

The chain employs TRBV4-1 and TRBJ2-7, with TRBD2 as a possible D gene (6 bases). The V gene's germline CDR1 is MGHRA and CDR2 YSYEKL. V was pared by 9 bases and J by 7 bases, with 13 bases between. This CDR3 has 11 amino acids. The CDR3 sequence is CASSRGLEQYF. DNA of the CDR3: TGCGCCAGTTCTCGGGGGTTGGAGCAGTACTTC.

J is TRBJ2-6 and V is TRBV27; possibly TRBD2 for D (7 bases). The V and J ends lost 3 bases and 0 bases respectively, with 12 bases between them. Germline V gives CDR1 MNHEY, CDR2 SMNVEV (reference sequence). The CDR3 loop spans 17 amino acids. The CDR3 DNA sequence: TGTGCCAGCAGTTTTCGGGCGGGGGCCTCTGGGGCCAACGTCCTGACTTTC. Translation gives CASSFRAGASGANVLTF.

The chain is built from TRBV5-1 and TRBJ2-5; 7 bases agree with TRBD1. Germline V gene sequence: CDR1 SGHRS, CDR2 YFSETQ. V shed 4 bases, J shed 5 bases, and the junction held 8 bases outside the gene matches. CDR3 length: 14 amino acids. The CDR3 sequence is CASSRDSNLETQYF. CDR3 in DNA: TGCGCCAGCAGCCGGGACAGTAATTTGGAGACCCAGTACTTC.

In its sample, this clone was seen once. This chain uses TRBV2 with TRBJ1-4; weak D call: TRBD1 (5 bases). CDR3 size: 14 residues. V dropped 10 bases and J dropped 5 bases, with 17 bases sitting between them. Germline V gives CDR1 SNHLY, CDR2 FYNNEI. The CDR3 DNA is TGTGCCACCCGGCGGGGGGGACCAAATGAAAAACTGTTTTTT. Amino acid sequence: CATRRGGPNEKLFF.

This chain joins TRBV4-3 and TRBJ1-3; no definite D call. Trimming took 1 base from V and 4 from J, leaving 5 bases between them. CDR1 and CDR2 from the germline V gene are LGHNA and YSLEER. The CDR3 covers 13 residues. The CDR3 region is CASSQALGNTIYF. CDR3 nucleotides: TGCGCCAGCAGCCAAGCTCTCGGAAACACCATATATTTT.

This chain links TRBV29-1 with TRBJ1-1; D possibly corresponds to TRBD1 (6 bases). CDR3 size: 13 residues. Trimming left V 4 bases short and J 1 base short, with 10 bases between. Germline CDR1 and CDR2: SQVTM and ANQGSEA. The CDR3 here is CSVGLQGNTEAFF. The DNA of the CDR3 is TGCAGCGTTGGATTACAGGGGAACACTGAAGCTTTCTTT. The variable domain in full, with the rest retrieved from reference TRBV29-1 and TRBJ1-1, is SAVISQKPSRDICQRGTSLTIQCQVDSQVTMMFWYRQQPGQSLTLIATANQGSEATYESGFVIDKFPISRPNLTFSTLTVSNMSPEDSSIYLCSVGLQGNTEAFFGQGTRLTVV.

This chain joins TRBV6-6 and TRBJ1-6; D is ambiguous. CDR1 and CDR2 (germline): MNHNY, SVGAGI (reference sequence). The V end lost 0 bases, the J end lost 7 bases, and 10 bases lay between the germline ends. The CDR3 is made up of 15 amino acids. For the CDR3, the DNA is TGTGCCAGCAGTTACTCGTCAGGAAGAAATTCACCCCTCCACTTT. Translation gives CASSYSSGRNSPLHF.

This clone was seen a single time. The chain uses TRBV6-6 and TRBJ1-3; TRBD1 matches at 7 bases. V lost 4 bases, J lost 4 bases, and 7 bases stayed unmatched. The germline V gene encodes CDR1 MNHNY and CDR2 SVGAGI (reference sequence). The CDR3 length is 15 residues. The CDR3 here is CASSSPGTEGNTIYF. The DNA of the CDR3 is TGTGCCAGCAGTTCGCCCGGGACAGAAGGAAACACCATATATTTT.

J is TRBJ1-3 and V is TRBV15; no definite D call. Germline CDR1 and CDR2: LNHNV and YYDKDF (reference sequence). This CDR3 spans 15 amino acids. The ends were cut back, 3 bases at V and 0 bases at J, with 9 bases in the middle. The CDR3 DNA sequence: TGTGCCACCAGCAGGCAACAAAGCTCTGGAAACACCATATATTTT. Amino acid sequence: CATSRQQSSGNTIYF.

The chain uses TRBV11-3 and TRBJ2-3; tentative D call: TRBD2 (5 bases). V shed 7 bases and J shed 4 bases, with 15 bases lying between them. The CDR3 totals 14 residues. Germline V gene data show CDR1 as SGHNT and CDR2 as YENEEA. CDR3 region: CASTSFFRADTQYF. CDR3 DNA sequence: TGTGCCAGCACTAGCTTTTTTCGGGCAGATACGCAGTATTTT.

In its sample, this clone was seen once. The gene calls are TRBV5-6 and TRBJ2-1, with D possibly matching TRBD1 (5 bases). CDR3 length: 16 amino acids. V shed 4 bases and J shed 1 base, with 15 bases lying between them. Germline-derived CDR1 and CDR2 are SGHDT and YYEEEE. CDR3 sequence: CASSLGASRSYNEQFF. The CDR3 bases are TGTGCCAGCAGCCTAGGGGCTAGTAGGTCCTACAATGAGCAGTTCTTC.